One sample yielded the 29 T cell receptor beta chains listed below, sequenced in a study of blood T cell repertoires in COVID-19. Data came from immunoSEQ multiplex PCR; TCRdb stores just in-frame clones and leaves some out. The sample shows more than 150,000 clones, more than 65% of them seen only once. Sequenced material: peripheral blood. The receptor set was obtained from a woman between 50 and 59 years old with acute or convalescent COVID-19.

This clone has a handful of counts. This chain joins TRBV11-2 and TRBJ1-6; no reliable D call. V lost 2 bases, J lost 10 bases, and 6 bases lay in between. CDR3 length equals 12 residues. Germline loops: CDR1 SGHAT, CDR2 FQNNGV. CDR3 sequence: CASSLPRSPLHF. The DNA of the CDR3 is TGTGCCAGCAGCTTACCTCGGTCACCCCTCCACTTT.

J is TRBJ1-5 and V is TRBV6-5, with D possibly TRBD1 on 6 matching bases. Between the trimmed V and J ends, which lost 7 bases and 7 bases, there was a span of 17 bases. CDR3 length equals 14 residues. The germline V gene encodes CDR1 MNHEY and CDR2 SVGAGI. The CDR3, as DNA: TGTGCCAGCACCTTCTACAGGGATGGACAGCCCCAGCATTTT. Residues: CASTFYRDGQPQHF.

The table lists this clone with a few counts. This sequence joins TRBV2 and TRBJ2-7; 8 bases line up with TRBD1. This CDR3 region has 13 residues. Germline CDR1 is SNHLY and CDR2 is FYNNEI. After removal of 8 bases from V and 2 bases from J, the junction contained 5 bases not matched to a gene. The CDR3 region is CASWADRAYEQYF. DNA for the CDR3: TGTGCCAGCTGGGCGGACAGGGCCTACGAGCAGTACTTC.

This chain uses TRBV2 with TRBJ1-5; D unclear. Trimming cost V 1 base and J 5 bases, with 9 bases left between them. The V gene's germline CDR1 is SNHLY and CDR2 FYNNEI. This CDR3 region has 14 residues. The chain's CDR3 is CASSEDIHYQPQHF. The DNA of the CDR3 is TGTGCCAGCAGTGAAGATATCCACTATCAGCCCCAGCATTTT.

The V call is TRBV6-6, the J call TRBJ1-3; D might be TRBD1 (5 bases). Germline lookup yields CDR1 MNHNY and CDR2 SVGAGI (reference sequence). The CDR3 has 16 residues. Trimming removed 0 bases at V and 3 bases at J, with 12 bases between. Here the CDR3 DNA reads TGTGCCAGCAGTTACTCCTTAGACAGCCTTGGAAACACCATATATTTT. This codes for CASSYSLDSLGNTIYF.

The chain combines TRBV7-8 with TRBJ1-4, with TRBD1 matching over 7 bases. The CDR3 has 15 residues. Germline assignment: CDR1 SGHVS and CDR2 FQNEAQ. With V trimmed by 4 bases and J by 6 bases, 8 bases remained unmatched. In DNA form, the CDR3 reads TGTGCCAGCAGCTCGACAGGGCGGGGTGATGAAAAACTGTTTTTT. This encodes CASSSTGRGDEKLFF. Full variable domain (rest looked up from reference TRBV7-8 and TRBJ1-4): GAGVSQSPRYKVAKRGQDVALRCDPISGHVSLFWYQQALGQGPEFLTYFQNEAQLDKSGLPSDRFFAERPEGSVSTLKIQRTQQEDSAVYLCASSSTGRGDEKLFFGSGTQLSVL.

The gene calls are TRBV14 and TRBJ2-2; D is unclear. The germline CDR1 and CDR2 sequences are SGHDN and FVKESK. V lost 0 bases to trimming and J lost 0 bases, with 14 bases between them. The CDR3 is made up of 18 amino acids. DNA of the CDR3: TGTGCCAGCAGCCAAGATGTTGTGACGGAGTCGAACACCGGGGAGCTGTTTTTT. The encoded protein is CASSQDVVTESNTGELFF.

In its sample, this clone was seen once. V and J are TRBV4-1 and TRBJ2-6, with 9 bases lining up with TRBD1. This CDR3 spans 19 amino acids. V lost 0 bases and J lost 4; bases outside the gene matches: 10. Germline V gene sequence: CDR1 MGHRA, CDR2 YSYEKL. In DNA form, the CDR3 reads TGCGCCAGCAGCCAAGATCCGGGACAGGGTTACATAGGGGCCAACGTCCTGACTTTC. It codes for CASSQDPGQGYIGANVLTF.

This rearrangement joins TRBV9 to TRBJ1-4; TRBD1 matches at 11 bases. The CDR3 is made up of 15 amino acids. Trimming removed 3 bases from V and 7 bases from J; junction bases left unmatched: 5. Germline V CDR1 and CDR2: SGDLS, YYNGEE. The CDR3 region is CASSAGTGGSEKLFF. DNA of the CDR3: TGTGCCAGCAGCGCCGGGACAGGGGGATCTGAAAAACTGTTTTTT.

The chain links TRBV19 to TRBJ1-2; possibly TRBD1 for D (5 bases). Per germline, CDR1 LNHDA and CDR2 SQIVND (reference sequence). The ends were cut back, 8 bases at V and 4 bases at J, with 17 bases in the middle. There are 14 residues in the CDR3. Here the CDR3 DNA reads TGTGCCAGTGGAGTCGGAGGGGCTCCCTATGGCTACACCTTC. Protein sequence: CASGVGGAPYGYTF.

The V and J genes are TRBV2 and TRBJ1-4, with D hard to call. This CDR3 spans 14 amino acids. Germline V lookup: CDR1 SNHLY, CDR2 FYNNEI. Trimming stripped 2 bases from V and 0 bases from J, with 4 bases between. This chain's CDR3 is CASSEFATNEKLFF. CDR3 nucleotides: TGTGCCAGCAGTGAATTCGCAACTAATGAAAAACTGTTTTTT.

This rearrangement joins TRBV28 to TRBJ2-1, with no clear D. V was shortened by 10 bases and J by 3 bases, with 25 bases between the two germline ends. The V gene's germline CDR1 is MDHEN and CDR2 SYDVKM. This CDR3 region has 17 residues. In DNA, the CDR3 is TGTGCCACCGAAACCGGCCCCCGACTCAGCATCTACAATGAGCAGTTCTTC. This gives the protein CATETGPRLSIYNEQFF.

The chain is built from TRBV15 and TRBJ2-3; D not certain. Germline CDR1 and CDR2: LNHNV and YYDKDF (reference sequence). This CDR3 has 17 residues. V was cut by 5 bases and J by 0 bases, with 18 bases left in between. The CDR3 DNA is TGTGCCACCAGCGACGGTAAGCACGGAGCAAGCACAGATACGCAGTATTTT. As protein: CATSDGKHGASTDTQYF.

This sequence joins TRBV7-2 and TRBJ2-7; 10 nucleotides line up with TRBD1. Unmatched junction bases numbered 8, after V lost 5 bases and J lost 4 bases. The CDR3 loop spans 15 amino acids. Germline V lookup: CDR1 SGHTA, CDR2 FQGNSA. CDR3 protein: CASSLYRDRGYEQYF. For the CDR3, the DNA is TGTGCCAGCAGCCTATACCGGGACAGGGGTTACGAGCAGTACTTC.

The rearrangement joins TRBV15 to TRBJ2-3, with TRBD2 identical over 7 bases. Losses at the gene ends were 0 bases for V and 0 bases for J; bases not matched to a gene: 9. The CDR3 length is 18 residues. The germline V gene encodes CDR1 LNHNV and CDR2 YYDKDF (reference sequence). The CDR3 nucleotides read TGTGCCACCAGCAGAGAAATAGCGGGCCCGATTAGCACAGATACGCAGTATTTT. Protein sequence: CATSREIAGPISTDTQYF. The variable domain in full, completed from reference TRBV15 and TRBJ2-3, reads DAMVIQNPRYQVTQFGKPVTLSCSQTLNHNVMYWYQQKSSQAPKLLFHYYDKDFNNEADTPDNFQSRRPNTSFCFLDIRSPGLGDTAMYLCATSREIAGPISTDTQYFGPGTRLTVL.

This clone appeared a single time. The J gene is TRBJ2-3, the V gene TRBV5-1; a weak D match, TRBD1 (6 bases). Per the germline V gene, CDR1 is SGHRS and CDR2 is YFSETQ. This CDR3 is 14 amino acids long. Trimming cost V 2 bases and J 2 bases, with 9 bases left between them. The DNA of the CDR3 is TGCGCCAGCAGCTTTGACAGGAACACAGATACGCAGTATTTT. This encodes CASSFDRNTDTQYF.

The CDR3 region has the DNA TGTGCCAGCAGCTTAAAATCGGGGGGGGCCGGCGAGCAGTACTTC. It is translated as CASSLKSGGAGEQYF. The chain combines TRBV7-2 with TRBJ2-7; 8 nucleotides align to TRBD2. J lost 6 bases, V lost 2 bases, and 9 bases had no gene match. This CDR3 contains 15 residues. Germline CDR1 SGHTA, CDR2 FQGNSA.

The chain recombines TRBV29-1 with TRBJ2-3; the match to TRBD2 covers 12 bases. The germline CDR1 and CDR2 sequences are SQVTM and ANQGSEA. The CDR3 covers 11 residues. The V and J ends lost 7 bases and 14 bases, in that order; junction bases with no gene match: 7. The CDR3 DNA sequence: TGCAGCGGCCGGACTAGCGGGGATATGTATTTT. Amino acids: CSGRTSGDMYF.

CDR3 nucleotide sequence: TGTGCCAGCAGATCGGACAGCCCGGGCGAGCAGTACTTC. Protein sequence: CASRSDSPGEQYF. The chain links TRBV2 to TRBJ2-7; D perhaps matches TRBD1 (6 bases). The V end lost 6 bases, the J end lost 6 bases, and 15 bases lay between the germline ends. CDR1 is SNHLY and CDR2 is FYNNEI in the germline V gene. The CDR3 runs 13 residues.

The chain links TRBV7-8 to TRBJ2-1, with 13 bases lining up with TRBD2. Trimming took 5 bases from V and 5 from J; bases not matched to a gene: 6. Germline CDR1 is SGHVS and CDR2 is FQNEAQ. The CDR3 contains 16 residues. The chain's CDR3 is CASSPMGLAGHNEQFF. The DNA of the CDR3 is TGTGCCAGCAGCCCGATGGGACTAGCGGGGCACAATGAGCAGTTCTTC.

The rearrangement uses TRBV11-2 and TRBJ2-7; unclear D gene. Germline CDR1 reads SGHAT; CDR2 reads FQNNGV. V lost 4 bases, J lost 2 bases, and 3 bases lay in between. The CDR3 extends over 11 amino acids. CDR3 amino acids: CASSSAYEQYF. As DNA, the CDR3 is TGTGCCAGCAGCTCCGCCTACGAGCAGTACTTC.

The chain's CDR3 is CASSLVGIPQGYTF. The CDR3 region has the DNA TGTGCCAGCAGTTTAGTCGGGATCCCCCAAGGCTACACCTTC. The chain combines TRBV28 with TRBJ1-2; D gene unclear. The CDR3 spans 14 residues. The germline V and J ends were trimmed by 2 bases and 8 bases, with 15 bases remaining between them. From germline, CDR1 is MDHEN and CDR2 SYDVKM.

V and J are TRBV6-5 and TRBJ1-2, with D tentatively TRBD1 (6 bases). Germline CDR1 is MNHEY and CDR2 is SVGAGI. This CDR3 has 12 amino acids. The CDR3 protein is CLVRGGRHGYTF. DNA for the CDR3: TGTCTCGTAAGGGGGGGTCGTCACGGCTACACCTTC.

The V gene is TRBV3-1 (or the pseudogene TRBV3-2), the J gene TRBJ1-1; 10 nucleotides line up with TRBD1. The CDR3 is 13 amino acids. Per germline, CDR1 LGHDT and CDR2 YNNKEL (reference sequence). Trimming removed 2 bases from V and 8 bases from J; junction bases left unmatched: 2. The CDR3 DNA reads TGTGCCAGCAGCCAAAGACAGGGGGCCGAAGCTTTCTTT. Translation gives CASSQRQGAEAFF.

The CDR3 here is CASNKGAASYGYTF. The DNA for the CDR3 is TGTGCCAGCAATAAGGGGGCGGCAAGCTATGGCTACACCTTC. This rearrangement joins TRBV2 to TRBJ1-2; 7 bases line up with TRBD1. V was pared by 7 bases and J by 4 bases, with 9 bases of the junction left unmatched. This CDR3 contains 14 residues. Germline loops: CDR1 SNHLY, CDR2 FYNNEI.

The chain links TRBV7-9 to TRBJ2-7; 16 bases align to TRBD2. The CDR3 runs 18 residues. CDR1 is SEHNR, CDR2 FQNEAQ, per germline (reference sequence). The V gene end was trimmed by 5 bases and the J gene end by 7 bases; junction bases not matched to a gene: 14. The CDR3 DNA follows: TGTGCCAGCAGCATCCGGGGACTAGCGGGAGGGCCCCCGAGAGAGCAGTACTTC. It translates to CASSIRGLAGGPPREQYF. Using reference TRBV7-9 and TRBJ2-7 for the parts outside the CDR3, the full variable domain is DTGVSQNPRHKITKRGQNVTFRCDPISEHNRLYWYRQTLGQGPEFLTYFQNEAQLEKSRLLSDRFSAERPKGSFSTLEIQRTEQGDSAMYLCASSIRGLAGGPPREQYFGPGTRLTVT.

The chain carries TRBV27 and TRBJ2-3; D is ambiguous. The germline V and J ends were trimmed by 4 bases and 2 bases, with 10 bases remaining between them. The CDR3 totals 14 residues. Germline CDR1 MNHEY, CDR2 SMNVEV (reference sequence). The CDR3 here is CASSSRVFTDTQYF. CDR3 in DNA: TGTGCCAGCAGTTCACGCGTCTTCACAGATACGCAGTATTTT.

The V gene is TRBV4-2, the J gene TRBJ2-3, with TRBD2 identical over 7 bases. Looked up from germline, CDR1 is LGHNA and CDR2 is YNFKEQ. V shed 3 bases and J 9 bases; nucleotides not matched to a gene: 9. CDR3 length equals 14 residues. The CDR3 region is CASSHDGLGMTQYF. The CDR3 DNA reads TGTGCCAGCAGCCATGACGGACTAGGAATGACGCAGTATTTT.

The J gene is TRBJ2-7, the V gene TRBV4-2; 9 bases line up with TRBD1. From germline, CDR1 is LGHNA and CDR2 YNFKEQ. V shed 4 bases, J shed 0 bases, and the junction held 4 bases outside the gene matches. The CDR3 has 15 amino acids. CDR3: CASSLRGQGSYEQYF. As DNA, the CDR3 is TGTGCCAGCAGCCTCCGGGGACAGGGCTCCTACGAGCAGTACTTC.